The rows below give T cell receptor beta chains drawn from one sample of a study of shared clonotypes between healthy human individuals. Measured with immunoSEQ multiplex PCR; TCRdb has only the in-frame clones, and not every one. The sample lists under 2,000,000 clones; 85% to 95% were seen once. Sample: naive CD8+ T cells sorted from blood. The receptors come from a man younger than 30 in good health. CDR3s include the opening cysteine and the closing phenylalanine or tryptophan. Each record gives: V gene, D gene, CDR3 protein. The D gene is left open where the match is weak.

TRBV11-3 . CASRSPIGELFF
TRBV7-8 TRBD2 CASSPRGLAGGPMGTDTQYF
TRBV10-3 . CAIGESETSNQPQHF
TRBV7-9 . CASSPAVGGNPYEQYF
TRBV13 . CASSLGVSGNTIYF
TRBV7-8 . CASRLTGYNEQFF
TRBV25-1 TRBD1 CASSDWGTATNEKLFF
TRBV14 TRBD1 CASSQVDREDGYTF
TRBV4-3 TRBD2 CASSQGGGPYEQYF
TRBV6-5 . CASSWGDSSYEQYF
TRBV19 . CASSSDISYEQYF
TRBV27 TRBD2 CASSLGLAGSSGTQYF
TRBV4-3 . CASSQDIGTRTDTQYF
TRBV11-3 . CASSLFPAEGTSPLHF
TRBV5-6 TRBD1 CASSTGQGTDTQYF
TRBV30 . CAWSAFGNYGYTF
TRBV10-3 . CAISDPGRLSTEAFF
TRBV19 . CASSSGSTDTQYF
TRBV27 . CASSGAGYEQYF
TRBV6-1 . CASSESDRAVFSYEQYF
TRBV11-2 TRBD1 CASSDPGQGEGPTGELFF
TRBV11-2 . CASSLGTEAFF
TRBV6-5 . CASRDLVYGYTF
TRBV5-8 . CASSLGREDEKLFF
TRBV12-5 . CASGLVQGYPGGQETQYF
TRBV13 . CASSADPTYEQYF
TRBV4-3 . CASSQGGNTEAFF
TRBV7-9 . CASSSSGRLQETQYF
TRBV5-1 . CASSMGGWNTQYF
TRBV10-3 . CAISATGPYNEQFF
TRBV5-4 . CASRGPNSGELFF
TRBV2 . CASSGPWGAWDTEAFF
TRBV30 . CAWSDNQPLHF
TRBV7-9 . CASSGHRPPGTQTDTQYF
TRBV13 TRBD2 CASSLGGTLIAGGNYEQYF
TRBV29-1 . CSDPPPQDKNYGYTF
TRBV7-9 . CASSLVAGKSHNEQFF
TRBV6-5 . CASSYSALHNEQFF
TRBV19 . CATTGGALPQYF
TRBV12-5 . CASGLNRDNEQYF
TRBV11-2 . CASNPPGTHYGYTF